This T cell receptor beta chain was captured in a study of blood T cell repertoires in COVID-19. Overall study: Sample material is recorded as cDNA or gDNA derived from T cells, B-cell-depleted T cells, or PBMCs.

This CDR3 spans 13 amino acids. In germline, CDR1 is SGHTA, CDR2 FQGNSA. The V end lost 5 bases, the J end lost 3 bases, and 11 bases lay between the germline ends. Authors' analysis steps: Amplified reference gene primers provided the basis for estimating nucleated cell counts. Clones were sequenced by immunoSEQ multiplex PCR, and TCRdb holds only the in-frame ones, with some missing. The V and J calls and clone size are taken from that table; D and trimming were inferred from the DNA. The table shows around 250,000 clones, with approximately 90% occurring only once. The chain joins TRBV7-2 to TRBJ2-7; D gene unclear. The sequence derives from a man between 35 and 55 years old who had been exposed to COVID-19. Material for sequencing was PBMCs or T cells enriched from blood (not recorded which). The CDR3 DNA sequence: TGTGCCAGCAGCCCAGGTCCCGGCTACGAGCAGTACTTC. It encodes CASSPGPGYEQYF.